This T cell receptor (beta chain) was identified during a study of T-cell memory formation after mild COVID-19. Study conclusions and caveats: A second wave expanding day 15 to 37 was CD4+-biased; contracting clones were balanced.

Using its own MiXCR run on the 5' RACE reads, TCRdb lists one record per CDR3 protein. The table records roughly 200,000 distinct CDR3 sequences, 16% of them present only once. On this clonotype: Its matching antigen is unknown.

Germline lookup yields CDR1 SGHAT and CDR2 FQNNGV. This CDR3 is built from 13 residues. V was clipped by 6 bases and J by 6 bases, with 14 bases between them. The TCR originated in an adult woman who had mild COVID-19 (a few samples of this study predate the infection). Cell type and time point are not known. The chain links TRBV11-2 to TRBJ1-2, with a weak D call TRBD1 (5 bases). Sequencing was done on a sample of PBMCs or a T cell subset sorted from them (not recorded which). CDR3 sequence: CASRVAAGHGYTF. The CDR3 nucleotides read TGTGCCAGCAGGGTAGCGGCGGGACATGGCTACACCTTC.